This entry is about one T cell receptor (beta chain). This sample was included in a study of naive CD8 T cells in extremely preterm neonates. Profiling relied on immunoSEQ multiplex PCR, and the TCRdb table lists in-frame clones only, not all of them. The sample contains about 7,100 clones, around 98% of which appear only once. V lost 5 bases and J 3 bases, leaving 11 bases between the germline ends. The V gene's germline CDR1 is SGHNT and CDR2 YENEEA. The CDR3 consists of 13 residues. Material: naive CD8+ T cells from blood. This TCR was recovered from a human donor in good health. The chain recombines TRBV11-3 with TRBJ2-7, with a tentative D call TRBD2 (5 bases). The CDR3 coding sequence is TGTGCCAGCAGCCCGCAACTAGGCTACGAGCAGTACTTC. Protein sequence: CASSPQLGYEQYF. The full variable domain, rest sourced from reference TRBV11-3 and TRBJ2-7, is EAGVVQSPRYKIIEKKQPVAFWCNPISGHNTLYWYLQNLGQGPELLIRYENEEAVDDSQLPKDRFSAERLKGVDSTLKIQPAELGDSAVYLCASSPQLGYEQYFGPGTRLTVT.